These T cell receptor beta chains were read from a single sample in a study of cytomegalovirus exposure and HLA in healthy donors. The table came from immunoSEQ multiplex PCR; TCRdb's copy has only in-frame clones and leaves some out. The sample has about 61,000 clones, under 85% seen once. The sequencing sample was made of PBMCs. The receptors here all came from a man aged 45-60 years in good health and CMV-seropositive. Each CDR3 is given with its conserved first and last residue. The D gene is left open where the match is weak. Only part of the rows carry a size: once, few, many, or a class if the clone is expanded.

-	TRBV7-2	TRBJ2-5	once	CASSWDPGQRETQYF	TGTGCCAGCAGTTGGGACCCGGGACAACGGGAGACCCAGTACTTC
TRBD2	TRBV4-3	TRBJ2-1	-	CASSQDPSGGSYEQFF	TGCGCCAGCAGCCAAGATCCCAGCGGGGGTTCCTATGAGCAGTTCTTC
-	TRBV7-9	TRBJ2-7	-	CASSFQGNEQYF	TGTGCCAGCAGTTTCCAGGGGAACGAGCAGTACTTC
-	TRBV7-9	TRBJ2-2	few	CASSLQGKVAGELFF	TGTGCCAGCAGCTTACAGGGGAAGGTTGCCGGGGAGCTGTTTTTT
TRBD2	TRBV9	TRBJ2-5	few	CASSLGGVETQYF	TGTGCCAGCAGCCTGGGGGGGGTTGAGACCCAGTACTTC
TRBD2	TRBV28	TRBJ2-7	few	CASSQTGGLAGRNEQYF	TGTGCCAGCAGCCAAACCGGAGGACTAGCGGGAAGGAACGAGCAGTACTTC
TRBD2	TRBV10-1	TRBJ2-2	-	CASRAGGTGELFF	TGCGCCAGCAGGGCCGGGGGGACCGGGGAGCTGTTTTTT
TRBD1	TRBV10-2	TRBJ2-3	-	CASSESTPGQGRTDTQYF	TGCGCCAGCAGTGAGTCGACTCCGGGACAGGGAAGGACAGATACGCAGTATTTT
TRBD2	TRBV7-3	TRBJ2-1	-	CASSLNGASGRPGNEQFF	TGTGCCAGCAGCTTAAACGGGGCTAGCGGGAGACCCGGGAATGAGCAGTTCTTC
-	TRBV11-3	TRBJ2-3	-	CASSLGGSTDTQYF	TGTGCCAGCAGCTTAGGCGGGAGCACAGATACGCAGTATTTT
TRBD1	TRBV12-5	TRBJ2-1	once	CASGLAWTGLSNEQFF	TGTGCTAGTGGTTTGGCATGGACAGGGTTGAGCAATGAGCAGTTCTTC
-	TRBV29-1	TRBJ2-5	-	CSVLVGETQYF	TGCAGCGTCCTTGTGGGCGAGACCCAGTACTTC
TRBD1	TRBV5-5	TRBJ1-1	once	CASSPTGTGRGNTEAFF	TGTGCCAGCAGCCCCACTGGGACAGGGAGGGGGAACACTGAAGCTTTCTTT
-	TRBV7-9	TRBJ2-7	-	CASSLGRGSDEQYF	TGTGCCAGCAGCTTGGGAAGGGGAAGTGACGAGCAGTACTTC
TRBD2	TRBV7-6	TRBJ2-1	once	CASSPRTSGPYNEQFF	TGTGCCAGCAGCCCCAGGACTAGCGGGCCCTACAATGAGCAGTTCTTC
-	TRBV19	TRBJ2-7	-	CVSSIGAIAEQYF	TGTGTCAGTAGTATAGGTGCAATCGCGGAGCAGTACTTC
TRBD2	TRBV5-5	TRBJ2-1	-	CASSPRTSDNEQFF	TGTGCCAGCAGCCCAAGGACTAGCGATAATGAGCAGTTCTTC
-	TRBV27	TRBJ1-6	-	CASSSWGVGNSPLHF	TGTGCCAGCAGTTCGTGGGGGGTTGGTAATTCACCCCTCCACTTT
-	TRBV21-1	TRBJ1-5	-	CASGREEDSNQPQHF	TGTGCCAGCGGGAGAGAGGAAGATAGCAATCAGCCCCAGCATTTT
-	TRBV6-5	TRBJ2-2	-	CASNGFLSNTGELFF	TGTGCCAGCAACGGGTTCCTATCGAACACCGGGGAGCTGTTTTTT
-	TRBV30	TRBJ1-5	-	CAWGKIREGPQHF	TGTGCCTGGGGTAAAATACGGGAGGGGCCCCAGCATTTT
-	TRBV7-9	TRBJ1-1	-	CASSPQLGAEAFF	TGTGCCAGCAGCCCCCAGCTGGGGGCCGAAGCTTTCTTT
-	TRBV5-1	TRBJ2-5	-	CASSFGRGKETQYF	TGCGCCAGCAGCTTCGGCAGGGGAAAAGAGACCCAGTACTTC
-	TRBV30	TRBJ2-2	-	CAWGEDGELFF	TGTGCCTGGGGGGAGGACGGGGAGCTGTTTTTT
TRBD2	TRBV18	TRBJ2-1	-	CASSPGLAGGSGEQFF	TGTGCCAGCTCACCAGGACTAGCGGGAGGGAGTGGTGAGCAGTTCTTC
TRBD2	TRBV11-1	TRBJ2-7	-	CASSLTSGPYEQYF	TGTGCCAGCAGCTTAACTAGCGGCCCCTACGAGCAGTACTTC